The 25 T cell receptor beta chains in this list originate from one sample, sequenced in a study of cytomegalovirus exposure and HLA in healthy donors. 13 Jbeta primers and 60 Vbeta primers were used for the PCR. Sequencing was performed with immunoSEQ multiplex PCR; in TCRdb, only in-frame clones are kept and a portion is missing. The profile shows some 200,000 clones, 70% to 85% of them singletons. Sequencing was carried out using PBMCs. All receptors come from a woman aged 40-49 years in good health and CMV-seronegative.

CDR3 region: CASSSPGQASPLHF. CDR3 nucleotide sequence: TGTGCCAGCAGTTCGCCGGGACAGGCTTCACCCCTCCACTTT. The J gene is TRBJ1-6, the V gene TRBV5-4; 8 positions match TRBD1. The germline gives CDR1 SGHNT, CDR2 YYREEE (reference sequence). The CDR3 sequence is 14 residues long. V was clipped by 5 bases and J by 9 bases; unmatched bases: 7.

This rearrangement joins TRBV18 to TRBJ1-5, with 8 bases aligning to TRBD1. After removal of 5 bases from V and 9 bases from J, the junction contained 6 bases not matched to a gene. Germline CDR1 and CDR2: KGHSH and LQKENI. The CDR3 covers 13 residues. The CDR3: CASSGDRPSPQHF. The CDR3 bases are TGTGCCAGCTCAGGGGACAGGCCCTCGCCCCAGCATTTT.

The J gene is TRBJ2-5, the V gene TRBV29-1, with D perhaps matching TRBD2 (6 bases). The V end was cut by 7 bases, the J end by 3 bases, with 12 bases between. Germline V lookup: CDR1 SQVTM, CDR2 ANQGSEA. This CDR3 contains 12 residues. CDR3 DNA sequence: TGCAGCGCTTGGACTATTAAAGAGACCCAGTACTTC. It is translated as CSAWTIKETQYF. Full variable domain (missing parts from reference TRBV29-1 and TRBJ2-5): SAVISQKPSRDICQRGTSLTIQCQVDSQVTMMFWYRQQPGQSLTLIATANQGSEATYESGFVIDKFPISRPNLTFSTLTVSNMSPEDSSIYLCSAWTIKETQYFGPGTRLLVL.

The V gene is TRBV7-3, the J gene TRBJ1-5; weak D call: TRBD1 (5 bases). Germline V gene data show CDR1 as SGHTA and CDR2 as FQGTGA. V shed 5 bases and J shed 7 bases, with 18 bases lying between them. The CDR3 has 15 amino acids. CDR3 sequence: CASSPSRQGKQPQHF. The CDR3 nucleotides read TGTGCCAGCAGCCCCTCGAGGCAGGGTAAACAGCCCCAGCATTTT.

The J gene is TRBJ2-4, the V gene TRBV4-1; 11 bases agree with TRBD1. The CDR3 is 15 amino acids. The germline CDR1 and CDR2 sequences are MGHRA and YSYEKL. Losses at the gene ends were 0 bases for V and 8 bases for J; bases not matched to a gene: 3. This chain's CDR3 is CASSQERDRGDIQYF. The CDR3 DNA follows: TGCGCCAGCAGCCAAGAGAGGGACAGGGGGGACATTCAGTACTTC.

CDR3 in amino acids: CSVEAGVDEKLFF. CDR3 coding DNA: TGCAGCGTTGAGGCAGGGGTAGACGAAAAACTGTTTTTT. This sequence joins TRBV29-1 and TRBJ1-4; a possible D gene is TRBD1 (6 bases). Germline-derived CDR1 and CDR2 are SQVTM and ANQGSEA. This CDR3 is 13 amino acids long. V was pared by 3 bases and J by 8 bases, with 13 bases between.

This clone came up a few times. This sequence joins TRBV6-6 and TRBJ2-7; the match to TRBD2 covers 8 bases. V was pared by 5 bases and J by 2 bases, with 5 bases of the junction left unmatched. Germline V gene data show CDR1 as MNHNY and CDR2 as SVGAGI (reference sequence). The CDR3 sequence is 14 residues long. The CDR3 coding sequence is TGTGCCAGCAGTAAGCCGGGACTAGCCTACGAGCAGTACTTC. Translating gives CASSKPGLAYEQYF.

This clone has a handful of counts. This chain joins TRBV28 and TRBJ2-5, with D unclear. CDR3 size: 14 residues. V lost 1 base and J lost 4, with 10 bases in between. CDR1 is MDHEN, CDR2 SYDVKM, per germline. In DNA, the CDR3 is TGTGCCAGCAGTTTATACTCGGCAGGAGAGACCCAGTACTTC. It specifies CASSLYSAGETQYF. The full variable domain, rest sourced from reference TRBV28 and TRBJ2-5, is DVKVTQSSRYLVKRTGEKVFLECVQDMDHENMFWYRQDPGLGLRLIYFSYDVKMKEKGDIPEGYSVSREKKERFSLILESASTNQTSMYLCASSLYSAGETQYFGPGTRLLVL.

The chain uses TRBV5-1 and TRBJ1-1; 7 bases map to TRBD1. In germline, CDR1 is SGHRS, CDR2 YFSETQ. With V trimmed by 4 bases and J by 11 bases, 11 bases remained unmatched. CDR3 length: 13 amino acids. In DNA, the CDR3 is TGCGCCAGCAGCCGAGGACAGGCCGGTACTGCTTTCTTT. Amino acids: CASSRGQAGTAFF.

This clone came up once. This sample also contains other DNA sequences that code for the same CDR3. The chain combines TRBV29-1 with TRBJ1-1, with D uncertain. The germline V and J ends were trimmed by 6 bases and 1 base, with 3 bases remaining between them. CDR1 is SQVTM and CDR2 is ANQGSEA in the germline V gene. The CDR3 loop spans 10 amino acids. CDR3 protein: CSVRNTEAFF. The CDR3 DNA follows: TGCAGCGTCCGGAACACTGAAGCTTTCTTT.

The chain is built from TRBV9 and TRBJ2-4, with 10 bases aligning to TRBD2. After removal of 2 bases from V and 6 bases from J, the junction contained 2 bases not matched to a gene. CDR1 is SGDLS and CDR2 is YYNGEE in the germline V gene. The CDR3 totals 14 residues. In DNA form, the CDR3 reads TGTGCCAGCAGCGTTAGCGGGGGGTCAAACATTCAGTACTTC. This sequence encodes CASSVSGGSNIQYF.

This clone was recorded a few times. J is TRBJ1-4 and V is TRBV10-1; the D is unclear. V lost 8 bases to trimming and J lost 5 bases, with 3 bases between them. Germline-derived CDR1 and CDR2 are WNHNN and SYGVQD (reference sequence). The CDR3 spans 10 residues. CDR3 DNA sequence: TGCGCCAGCCCAAATGAAAAACTGTTTTTT. It translates to CASPNEKLFF.

The chain employs TRBV5-8 and TRBJ1-6; 8 bases align to TRBD1. The CDR3 loop spans 17 amino acids. Germline V gene data show CDR1 as SGHTS and CDR2 as YDEGEE. The trim removed 0 bases at V and 9 bases at J, leaving 11 bases unmatched. CDR3 coding DNA: TGTGCCAGCAGCTTGGCCCTAGTCACAGGGGGTGTTTCACCCCTCCACTTT. Translated: CASSLALVTGGVSPLHF.

The CDR3 loop is CASSRDRGGYEQYF. CDR3 nucleotides: TGCGCCAGCAGCAGGGACAGGGGAGGGTACGAGCAGTACTTC. The rearrangement joins TRBV4-1 to TRBJ2-7; 10 bases align to TRBD1. CDR1 is MGHRA and CDR2 is YSYEKL in the germline V gene. V lost 5 bases to trimming and J lost 4 bases; unmatched junction nucleotides: 5. The CDR3 totals 14 residues.

The gene calls are TRBV13 and TRBJ1-6; D not certain. Germline CDR1 reads PRHDT; CDR2 reads FYEKMQ (reference sequence). The CDR3 has 13 residues. V lost 0 bases and J lost 6, with 3 bases in between. This CDR3 is CASSLGRNSPLHF. In DNA, the CDR3 is TGTGCCAGCAGCTTAGGGCGTAATTCACCCCTCCACTTT.

The chain uses TRBV18 and TRBJ2-6; D unresolved. CDR1 and CDR2 from the germline V gene are KGHSH and LQKENI. V was clipped by 1 base and J by 0 bases, with 7 bases between them. This CDR3 is 16 amino acids long. CDR3 DNA sequence: TGTGCCAGCTCACCACGTGTCCACTCTGGGGCCAACGTCCTGACTTTC. Amino acid sequence: CASSPRVHSGANVLTF.

CDR3 in amino acids: CASSDPQGAQYNEQFF. For the CDR3, the DNA is TGTGCCAGCAGCGATCCACAGGGGGCGCAATACAATGAGCAGTTCTTC. V is TRBV9 and J is TRBJ2-1, with TRBD1 matching 9 bases. This CDR3 has 16 amino acids. J lost 4 bases, V lost 3 bases, and 8 bases had no gene match. In germline, CDR1 is SGDLS, CDR2 YYNGEE.

The chain employs TRBV4-3 and TRBJ1-1, with 11 bases aligning to TRBD1. CDR1 LGHNA and CDR2 YSLEER come from the germline V gene. The CDR3 covers 16 residues. V lost 2 bases and J lost 5; bases outside the gene matches: 7. CDR3 loop: CASSQTHGQGATEAFF. The DNA for the CDR3 is TGCGCCAGCAGCCAAACCCATGGACAGGGGGCGACTGAAGCTTTCTTT.

This clone was observed once. J is TRBJ2-1 and V is TRBV7-8, with 12 nucleotides matching TRBD2. CDR3 size: 15 residues. With V trimmed by 4 bases and J by 6 bases, 4 bases remained unmatched. CDR1 is SGHVS and CDR2 is FQNEAQ in the germline V gene. The CDR3 sequence: CASSSPSGGVNEQFF. The CDR3, as DNA: TGTGCCAGCAGCTCTCCTAGCGGGGGGGTCAATGAGCAGTTCTTC.

This chain links TRBV7-9 with TRBJ2-5; D remains unclear. Germline assignment: CDR1 SEHNR and CDR2 FQNEAQ (reference sequence). Trimming removed 6 bases from V and 9 bases from J, with 11 bases in between. This CDR3 comprises 11 residues. In DNA form, the CDR3 reads TGTGCCAGCAGTTCCGGTCCCCCCCAGTACTTC. Amino acids: CASSSGPPQYF.

The chain joins TRBV5-1 to TRBJ1-1; tentative D call: TRBD1 (5 bases). Germline V lookup: CDR1 SGHRS, CDR2 YFSETQ. V lost 5 bases, J lost 5 bases, and 19 bases lay in between. This CDR3 contains 15 residues. CDR3 region: CASSYMGQGGTEAFF. CDR3 coding DNA: TGCGCCAGCAGTTATATGGGGCAGGGTGGTACTGAAGCTTTCTTT.

The CDR3 sequence: CASSPRQAGYEQYF. DNA for the CDR3: TGTGCCAGCAGCCCCAGACAGGCGGGCTACGAGCAGTACTTC. This chain connects TRBV6-6 to TRBJ2-7; D perhaps matches TRBD1 (6 bases). V lost 6 bases and J lost 3, with 15 bases in between. The CDR3 runs to 14 residues. Germline V gives CDR1 MNHNY, CDR2 SVGAGI (reference sequence).

The chain combines TRBV28 with TRBJ2-5; D gene ambiguous. CDR1 is MDHEN and CDR2 is SYDVKM in the germline V gene. The CDR3 has 14 amino acids. V was clipped by 6 bases and J by 1 base, with 12 bases between them. CDR3 amino acids: CASSPGTLQETQYF. DNA for the CDR3: TGTGCCAGCAGCCCAGGTACACTCCAAGAGACCCAGTACTTC.

The chain joins TRBV5-1 to TRBJ2-5, with 7 bases that match TRBD2. V dropped 4 bases and J dropped 5; count of bases not matched to a gene: 8. The CDR3 totals 14 residues. Germline-derived CDR1 and CDR2 are SGHRS and YFSETQ. In DNA, the CDR3 is TGCGCCAGCAGCGGTGGGACTATGGGCGAGACCCAGTACTTC. It is translated as CASSGGTMGETQYF.

The chain employs TRBV14 and TRBJ2-1; no firm D call. CDR3 length: 13 amino acids. Germline V gives CDR1 SGHDN, CDR2 FVKESK. V lost 2 bases to trimming and J lost 4 bases, with 6 bases between them. The CDR3 DNA sequence: TGTGCCAGCAGCCAACTAAGTTACAATGAGCAGTTCTTC. This gives the protein CASSQLSYNEQFF.